The rows below give T cell receptor beta chains drawn from one sample of a study of cytomegalovirus exposure and HLA in healthy donors. Profiled with immunoSEQ multiplex PCR; TCRdb holds only in-frame clones, not every one. The sample carries 160,000 or so clones, around 79% recorded once. The specimen sequenced was PBMCs. The receptors stem from a man between 40 and 49 years old in good health and CMV-seropositive. Both conserved end residues are part of each CDR3.

v_gene: TRBV19; j_gene: TRBJ2-1; CDR3aa: CASSVQGTNEQFF
v_gene: TRBV7-3; j_gene: TRBJ2-6; CDR3aa: CASSRGLSVSGANVLTF
v_gene: TRBV5-4; j_gene: TRBJ2-3; CDR3aa: CASSFLLTGSTDTQYF
v_gene: TRBV5-4; j_gene: TRBJ1-3; CDR3aa: CASSKTGTGGVGNTIYF
v_gene: TRBV9; j_gene: TRBJ2-5; CDR3aa: CASSPYTQETQYF
v_gene: TRBV6-5; j_gene: TRBJ2-7; CDR3aa: CASTPAGVYEQYF
v_gene: TRBV7-9; j_gene: TRBJ1-1; CDR3aa: CASSTGQGGTEAFF
v_gene: TRBV9; j_gene: TRBJ2-7; CDR3aa: CASSVARGEQYF
v_gene: TRBV9; j_gene: TRBJ2-7; CDR3aa: CASSVEERSYEQYF
v_gene: TRBV19; j_gene: TRBJ1-5; CDR3aa: CASDYREAGNQPQHF